The TCR beta chain described here comes from a study of shared clonotypes between healthy human individuals. This CDR3 is built from 13 residues. Trimming took off 1 base at V and 5 bases at J, with 11 bases between the two ends. CDR1 is SQVTM and CDR2 is ANQGSEA in the germline V gene. Among the donors, all were Caucasian adults who lived in Nashville, Tennessee. Into CD45RA+ naive and CD45RA-negative memory subsets, the CD4+ cells were split. Researchers ran the assay at a deep level. The assay was immunoSEQ multiplex PCR, and TCRdb's table has in-frame clones only and misses some. Of roughly 2.2 million clones in the sample, under 95% are singletons; the top ten hold around 0.35%.

The chain couples TRBV29-1 to TRBJ1-1; D remains unclear. The receptor was isolated from a man in his late teens or twenties in good health. Some clones in this sample may be carry-over from other donors' samples. The sample consisted of naive CD4+ T cells from PBMCs. Specified subset: CD45RA+ positively selected. The CDR3 is CSVEGLEYTEAFF. The CDR3 bases are TGCAGCGTTGAAGGTCTTGAGTATACTGAAGCTTTCTTT.